The 24 T cell receptor beta chains presented below share a single source sample, sequenced in a study of T cell responses to AZD1222 COVID-19 vaccine (dated by TCRdb to the early 2020s). Library preparation used the immunoSEQ multiplex PCR assay. The table comes from immuneACCESS by way of TCRdb, which keeps in-frame sequences with V and J called. Part of the clones is missing from these tables; in studies checked, under half for an unresolved V gene and the rest for unknown reasons. This sample lists about 100,000 clones; 88% were detected once. The ten largest clones represent 1.8% of the sample. The sample's time point label, decoded: baseline before first vaccination. Specimen: peripheral blood, collected on day 0 of AZD1222 vaccination. All receptors come from an adult in good health.

J is TRBJ2-5 and V is TRBV18; no definite D call. Germline V gene data show CDR1 as KGHSH and CDR2 as LQKENI. With 1 base removed from V and 2 bases from J, the gap between germline ends came to 14 bases. The length of the CDR3 is 16 residues. CDR3 sequence: CASSPRQLMGQETQYF. In DNA, the CDR3 is TGTGCCAGCTCACCACGGCAGCTAATGGGGCAAGAGACCCAGTACTTC.

V usage is TRBV4-3 and J usage is TRBJ2-1; D ambiguous. The V gene's germline CDR1 is LGHNA and CDR2 YSLEER. The CDR3 is made up of 13 amino acids. V was shortened by 0 bases and J by 6 bases, with 6 bases between the two germline ends. The CDR3 DNA reads TGCGCCAGCAGCCAAGAGCGCCTCAATGAGCAGTTCTTC. Protein sequence: CASSQERLNEQFF.

J is TRBJ1-6 and V is TRBV9, with TRBD1 matching over 9 bases. The J segment lost 9 bases and the V segment lost 5 bases, leaving 9 bases of the junction unmatched. This CDR3 is 15 amino acids long. Germline loops: CDR1 SGDLS, CDR2 YYNGEE. The CDR3 loop is CASSETTGGRSPLHF. CDR3 nucleotides: TGTGCCAGCAGTGAAACGACAGGGGGTCGTTCACCCCTCCACTTT.

The chain's CDR3 is CATSDTGALNTGELFF. CDR3 DNA sequence: TGTGCCACCAGTGACACAGGGGCCTTGAACACCGGGGAGCTGTTTTTT. The rearrangement joins TRBV24-1 to TRBJ2-2; the match to TRBD1 covers 7 bases. The germline gives CDR1 KGHDR, CDR2 SFDVKD. The CDR3 extends over 16 amino acids. V lost 4 bases and J lost 1; bases outside the gene matches: 5.

This chain links TRBV9 with TRBJ1-1; D gene unclear. Germline lookup yields CDR1 SGDLS and CDR2 YYNGEE. The V and J ends lost 0 bases and 2 bases respectively, with 11 bases between them. The CDR3 totals 15 residues. The DNA of the CDR3 is TGTGCCAGCAGCGTAGTGCAGGCAGGAAACACTGAAGCTTTCTTT. This codes for CASSVVQAGNTEAFF.

The chain links TRBV7-3 to TRBJ1-2; D perhaps matches TRBD1 (6 bases). Trimming removed 5 bases at V and 6 bases at J, with 13 bases between. CDR1 is SGHTA, CDR2 FQGTGA, per germline. The CDR3 is 13 residues long. The CDR3 DNA follows: TGTGCCAGCAGCCGAGGTGGGGGCAATGGCTACACCTTC. Amino acids: CASSRGGGNGYTF.

This clone appeared a single time. This chain connects TRBV5-6 to TRBJ2-5, with D uncertain. The germline CDR1 and CDR2 sequences are SGHDT and YYEEEE. The CDR3 length is 14 residues. V was clipped by 2 bases and J by 2 bases, with 10 bases between them. The CDR3, as DNA: TGTGCCAGCAGCTTCACCGGGTCTCAAGAGACCCAGTACTTC. Its translation is CASSFTGSQETQYF.

This clone was seen more than once but under ten times. The genes are TRBV6-2 or TRBV6-3 and TRBJ1-5; 10 nucleotides agree with TRBD1. The V and J ends lost 2 bases and 6 bases, in that order; junction bases with no gene match: 4. Per germline, CDR1 MNHEY and CDR2 SVGEGT. The CDR3 is 15 amino acids. CDR3 bases: TGTGCCAGCAGTTACCGGGACAGGGGACTTCAGCCCCAGCATTTT. The encoded protein is CASSYRDRGLQPQHF.

The chain employs TRBV4-2 and TRBJ1-5; no firm D call. This CDR3 is built from 17 residues. Germline V CDR1 and CDR2: LGHNA, YNFKEQ. Trimming shortened V by 4 bases and J by 0 bases, and 16 bases separated the two germline ends. As DNA, the CDR3 is TGTGCCAGCAGCCCCCTTAGTAGAGCAATTAGCAATCAGCCCCAGCATTTT. It specifies CASSPLSRAISNQPQHF.

This clone was recorded a few times. This chain's CDR3 is CASSQTGREQYF. DNA for the CDR3: TGTGCCAGCAGTCAAACAGGGCGGGAGCAGTACTTC. The rearrangement joins TRBV6-6 to TRBJ2-7; D possibly corresponds to TRBD1 (6 bases). With 5 bases removed from V and 7 bases from J, the gap between germline ends came to 12 bases. CDR3 size: 12 residues. CDR1 MNHNY and CDR2 SVGAGI come from the germline V gene (reference sequence).

DNA of the CDR3: TGTGCCAGCAGCCTGGGGGACAGCCGAATAATAACGAACACTGAAGCTTTCTTT. This gives the protein CASSLGDSRIITNTEAFF. The gene calls are TRBV7-8 and TRBJ1-1; TRBD1 agrees at 7 bases. V dropped 5 bases and J dropped 1; count of bases not matched to a gene: 16. Germline values: CDR1 SGHVS, CDR2 FQNEAQ. The CDR3 consists of 18 residues.

The V and J genes are TRBV11-2 and TRBJ2-7; 10 nucleotides line up with TRBD1. With V trimmed by 5 bases and J by 2 bases, 15 bases remained unmatched. CDR3 length: 18 amino acids. From germline, CDR1 is SGHAT and CDR2 FQNNGV. The CDR3 region has the DNA TGTGCCAGCAGCCCAGTTCGTAGGGACAGGGGTTCCACCTACGAGCAGTACTTC. This translates into CASSPVRRDRGSTYEQYF.

The chain joins TRBV6-5 to TRBJ1-1, with D maybe TRBD1 (5 bases). The germline CDR1 and CDR2 sequences are MNHEY and SVGAGI. This CDR3 contains 11 residues. V shed 7 bases and J shed 6 bases, with 9 bases lying between them. The CDR3 DNA is TGTGCCAGCAAGCAGGGTGCTGAAGCTTTCTTT. Protein product: CASKQGAEAFF.

V gene TRBV28 combines with J gene TRBJ1-1, with a weak D call TRBD1 (6 bases). Germline loops: CDR1 MDHEN, CDR2 SYDVKM. Trimming pared 7 bases from V and 5 bases from J, leaving 17 bases between. CDR3 length equals 14 residues. DNA for the CDR3: TGTGCCAGCATTCAAAGGGGGGGAAGGACTGAAGCTTTCTTT. The encoded protein is CASIQRGGRTEAFF.

The rearrangement joins TRBV11-2 to TRBJ2-7; D is uncertain. Trimming shortened V by 2 bases and J by 4 bases, and 6 bases separated the two germline ends. CDR1 is SGHAT, CDR2 FQNNGV, per germline. The CDR3 has 12 amino acids. CDR3 bases: TGTGCCAGCAGCTTAAGGCGATACGAGCAGTACTTC. Translating it yields CASSLRRYEQYF.

The gene calls are TRBV7-8 and TRBJ2-7; D remains ambiguous. V lost 5 bases to trimming and J lost 1 base, with 6 bases between them. Germline lookup yields CDR1 SGHVS and CDR2 FQNEAQ. The CDR3 is 12 amino acids. As DNA, the CDR3 is TGTGCCAGCAGCCGACGGTCCTACGAGCAGTACTTC. This translates into CASSRRSYEQYF.

The chain has TRBV10-3 and TRBJ2-7, with D uncertain. With 6 bases removed from V and 0 bases from J, the gap between germline ends came to 6 bases. The CDR3 has 12 amino acids. Germline lookup yields CDR1 ENHRY and CDR2 SYGVKD. This CDR3 is CAISPSSYEQYF. CDR3 nucleotide sequence: TGTGCCATCAGCCCAAGCTCCTACGAGCAGTACTTC.

This rearrangement joins TRBV9 to TRBJ2-1, with 8 bases fitting TRBD1. This CDR3 spans 13 amino acids. J was trimmed by 7 bases and V by 3 bases; bases with no gene match: 3. Germline loops: CDR1 SGDLS, CDR2 YYNGEE. The CDR3 DNA reads TGTGCCAGCAGCGCTACAGGGGGGAATGAGCAGTTCTTC. Protein sequence: CASSATGGNEQFF. Complete variable domain (other parts from reference TRBV9 and TRBJ2-1): DSGVTQTPKHLITATGQRVTLRCSPRSGDLSVYWYQQSLDQGLQFLIQYYNGEERAKGNILERFSAQQFPDLHSELNLSSLELGDSALYFCASSATGGNEQFFGPGTRLTVL.

The rearrangement joins TRBV4-1 to TRBJ1-3; D call uncertain. This CDR3 comprises 15 residues. The germline gives CDR1 MGHRA, CDR2 YSYEKL. Trimming left V 3 bases short and J 2 bases short, with 11 bases between. The CDR3 reads CASSQGHSTGNTIYF. In DNA form, the CDR3 reads TGCGCCAGCAGCCAGGGTCACAGTACTGGAAACACCATATATTTT.

The V gene is TRBV27, the J gene TRBJ2-1; D may be TRBD2 (6 bases). The germline CDR1 and CDR2 sequences are MNHEY and SMNVEV (reference sequence). The CDR3 has 16 amino acids. Trimming took 3 bases from V and 3 from J, leaving 15 bases between them. CDR3 residues: CASSFAGLAVYNEQFF. The DNA for the CDR3 is TGTGCCAGCAGTTTCGCGGGGCTAGCTGTCTACAATGAGCAGTTCTTC.

V gene TRBV7-9 combines with J gene TRBJ2-4; TRBD2 aligns across 9 bases. Germline CDR1 and CDR2: SEHNR and FQNEAQ (reference sequence). The CDR3 is made up of 17 amino acids. V shed 5 bases, J shed 7 bases, and the junction held 15 bases outside the gene matches. For the CDR3, the DNA is TGTGCCAGCAGCCACACGGAGAGCGGGAGGTGGTCGAACATTCAGTACTTC. This codes for CASSHTESGRWSNIQYF.

The chain has TRBV6-2 or TRBV6-3 and TRBJ2-5; the match to TRBD2 covers 8 bases. The germline V gene encodes CDR1 MNHEY and CDR2 SVGEGT. This CDR3 region has 14 residues. Trimming cost V 4 bases and J 4 bases; bases outside gene matches: 5. CDR3 in amino acids: CASSLGAGVETQYF. The CDR3 region has the DNA TGTGCCAGCAGTTTAGGAGCGGGAGTAGAGACCCAGTACTTC.

V usage is TRBV6-2 or TRBV6-3 and J usage is TRBJ2-1; possibly TRBD1 for D (5 bases). The germline CDR1 and CDR2 sequences are MNHEY and SVGEGT. Trimming removed 5 bases from V and 3 bases from J, with 8 bases in between. This CDR3 has 13 amino acids. The CDR3 reads CASSKTGYNEQFF. The CDR3 bases are TGTGCCAGCAGTAAAACAGGCTACAATGAGCAGTTCTTC.

The chain combines TRBV7-6 with TRBJ2-7, with D perhaps TRBD1 or TRBD2 (6 bases each). The CDR3 has 13 residues. V lost 5 bases to trimming and J lost 5 bases, with 13 bases between them. Germline loops: CDR1 SGHVS, CDR2 FNYEAQ. CDR3 nucleotides: TGTGCCAGCAGCCGCATGGGGGGCGACGAGCAGTACTTC. It codes for CASSRMGGDEQYF.